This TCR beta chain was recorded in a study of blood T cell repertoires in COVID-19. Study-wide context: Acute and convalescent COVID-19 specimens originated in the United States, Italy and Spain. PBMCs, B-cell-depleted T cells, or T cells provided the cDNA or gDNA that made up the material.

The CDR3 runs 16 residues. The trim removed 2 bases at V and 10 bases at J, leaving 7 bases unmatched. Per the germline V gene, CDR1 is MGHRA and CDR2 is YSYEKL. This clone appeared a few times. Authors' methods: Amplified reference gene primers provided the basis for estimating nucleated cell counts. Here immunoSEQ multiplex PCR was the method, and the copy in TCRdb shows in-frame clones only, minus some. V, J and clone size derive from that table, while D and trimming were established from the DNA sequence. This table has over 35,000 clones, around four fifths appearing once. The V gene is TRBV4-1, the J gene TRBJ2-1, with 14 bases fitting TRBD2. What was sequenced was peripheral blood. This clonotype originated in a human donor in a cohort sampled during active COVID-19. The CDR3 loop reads CASSQRGTSGGGEQFF. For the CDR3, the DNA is TGCGCCAGCAGCCAAAGGGGGACTAGCGGGGGTGGGGAGCAGTTCTTC.